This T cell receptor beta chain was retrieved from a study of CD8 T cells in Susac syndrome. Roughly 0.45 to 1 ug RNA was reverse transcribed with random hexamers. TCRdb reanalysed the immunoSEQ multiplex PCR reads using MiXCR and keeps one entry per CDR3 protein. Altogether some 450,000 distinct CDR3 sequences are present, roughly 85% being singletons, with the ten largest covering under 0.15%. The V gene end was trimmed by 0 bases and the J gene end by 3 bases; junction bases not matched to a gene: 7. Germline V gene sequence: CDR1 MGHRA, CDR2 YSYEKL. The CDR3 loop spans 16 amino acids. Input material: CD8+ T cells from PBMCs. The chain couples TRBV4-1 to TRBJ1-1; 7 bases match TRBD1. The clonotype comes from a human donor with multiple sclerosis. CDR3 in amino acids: CASSQESTRGDTEAFF. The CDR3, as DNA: TGCGCCAGCAGCCAAGAATCCACCAGGGGGGACACTGAAGCTTTCTTT.